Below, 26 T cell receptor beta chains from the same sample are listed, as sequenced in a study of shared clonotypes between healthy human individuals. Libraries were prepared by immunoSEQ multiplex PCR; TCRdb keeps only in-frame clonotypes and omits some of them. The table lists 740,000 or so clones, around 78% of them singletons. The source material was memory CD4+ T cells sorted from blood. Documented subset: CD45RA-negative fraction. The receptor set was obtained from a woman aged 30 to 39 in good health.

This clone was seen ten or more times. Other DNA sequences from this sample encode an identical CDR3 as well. Here the CDR3 reads CASSTEGQGQETQYF. The DNA for the CDR3 is TGTGCCAGCAGCACCGAAGGACAGGGTCAAGAGACCCAGTACTTC. The chain recombines TRBV2 with TRBJ2-5; TRBD1 matches 8 bases. With V trimmed by 6 bases and J by 2 bases, 8 bases remained unmatched. Germline V gives CDR1 SNHLY, CDR2 FYNNEI. This CDR3 is 15 amino acids long.

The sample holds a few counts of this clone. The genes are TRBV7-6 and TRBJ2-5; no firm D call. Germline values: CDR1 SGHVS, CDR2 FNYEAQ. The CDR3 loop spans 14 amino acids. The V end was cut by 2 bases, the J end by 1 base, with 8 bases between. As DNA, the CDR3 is TGTGCCAGCAGCTTAAATAGCCCCCAAGAGACCCAGTACTTC. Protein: CASSLNSPQETQYF.

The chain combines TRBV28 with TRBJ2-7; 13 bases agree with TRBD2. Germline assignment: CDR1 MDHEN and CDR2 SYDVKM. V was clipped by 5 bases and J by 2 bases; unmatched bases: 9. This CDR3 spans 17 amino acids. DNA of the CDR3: TGTGCCAGCAGTCCTCCGGGACTAGCGGGATCGACCTACGAGCAGTACTTC. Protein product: CASSPPGLAGSTYEQYF.

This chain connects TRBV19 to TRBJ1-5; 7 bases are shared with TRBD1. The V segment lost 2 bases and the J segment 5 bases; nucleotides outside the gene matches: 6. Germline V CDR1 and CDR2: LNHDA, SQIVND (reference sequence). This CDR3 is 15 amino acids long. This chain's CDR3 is CASSIRSRGYQPQHF. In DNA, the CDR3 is TGTGCCAGTAGTATAAGGTCCAGGGGGTATCAGCCCCAGCATTTT. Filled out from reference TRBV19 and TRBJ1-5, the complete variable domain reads DGGITQSPKYLFRKEGQNVTLSCEQNLNHDAMYWYRQDPGQGLRLIYYSQIVNDFQKGDIAEGYSVSREKKESFPLTVTSAQKNPTAFYLCASSIRSRGYQPQHFGDGTRLSIL.

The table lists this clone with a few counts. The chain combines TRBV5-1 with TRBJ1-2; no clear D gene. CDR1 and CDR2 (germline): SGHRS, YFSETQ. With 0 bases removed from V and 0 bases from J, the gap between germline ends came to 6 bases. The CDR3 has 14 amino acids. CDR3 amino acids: CASSLVTANYGYTF. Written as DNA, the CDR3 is TGCGCCAGCAGCTTGGTTACGGCTAACTATGGCTACACCTTC.

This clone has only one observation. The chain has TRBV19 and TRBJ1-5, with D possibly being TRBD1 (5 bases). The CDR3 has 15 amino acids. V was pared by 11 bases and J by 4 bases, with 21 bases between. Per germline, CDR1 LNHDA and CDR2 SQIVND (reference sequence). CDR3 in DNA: TGTGCCGCACAGGAGAAACGAATAGCAAATCAGCCCCAGCATTTT. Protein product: CAAQEKRIANQPQHF.

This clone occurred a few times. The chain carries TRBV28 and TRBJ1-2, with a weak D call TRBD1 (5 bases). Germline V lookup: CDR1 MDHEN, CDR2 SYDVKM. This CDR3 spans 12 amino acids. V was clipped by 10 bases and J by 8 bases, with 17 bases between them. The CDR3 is CAILRGVQGYTF. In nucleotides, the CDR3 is TGTGCCATCCTTAGGGGCGTACAGGGCTACACCTTC.

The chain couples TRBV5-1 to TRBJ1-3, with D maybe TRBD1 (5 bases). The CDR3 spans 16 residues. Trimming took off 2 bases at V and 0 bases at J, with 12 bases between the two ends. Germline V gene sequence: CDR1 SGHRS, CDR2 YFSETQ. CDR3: CASSFGGQLSGNTIYF. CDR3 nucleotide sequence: TGCGCCAGCAGCTTCGGGGGTCAACTCTCTGGAAACACCATATATTTT.

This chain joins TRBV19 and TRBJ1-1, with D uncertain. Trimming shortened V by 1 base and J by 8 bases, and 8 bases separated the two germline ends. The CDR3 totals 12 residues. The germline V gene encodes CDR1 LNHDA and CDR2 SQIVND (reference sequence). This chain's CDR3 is CASSIVGFEAFF. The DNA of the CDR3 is TGTGCCAGTAGTATAGTCGGATTCGAAGCTTTCTTT.

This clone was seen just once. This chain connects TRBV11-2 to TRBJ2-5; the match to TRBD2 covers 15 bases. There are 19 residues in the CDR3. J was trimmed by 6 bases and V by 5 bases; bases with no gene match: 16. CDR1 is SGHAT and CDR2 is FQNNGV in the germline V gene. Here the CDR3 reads CASSQVTGLAGGLYQTQYF. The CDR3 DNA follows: TGTGCCAGCAGCCAAGTAACGGGACTAGCGGGAGGTCTTTATCAGACCCAGTACTTC.

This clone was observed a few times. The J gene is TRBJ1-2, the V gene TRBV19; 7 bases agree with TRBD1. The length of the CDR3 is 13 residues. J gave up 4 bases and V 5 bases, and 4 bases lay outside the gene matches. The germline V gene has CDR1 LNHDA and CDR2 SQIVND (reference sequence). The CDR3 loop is CASSFDRVYGYTF. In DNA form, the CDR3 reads TGTGCCAGTAGTTTTGACAGGGTCTATGGCTACACCTTC.

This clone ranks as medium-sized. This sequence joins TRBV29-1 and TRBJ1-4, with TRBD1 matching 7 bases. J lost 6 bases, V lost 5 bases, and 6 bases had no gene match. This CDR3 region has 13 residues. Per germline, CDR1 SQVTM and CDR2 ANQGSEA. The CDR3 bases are TGCAGCGTTACCCGGACAGGCGATGAAAAACTGTTTTTT. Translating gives CSVTRTGDEKLFF.

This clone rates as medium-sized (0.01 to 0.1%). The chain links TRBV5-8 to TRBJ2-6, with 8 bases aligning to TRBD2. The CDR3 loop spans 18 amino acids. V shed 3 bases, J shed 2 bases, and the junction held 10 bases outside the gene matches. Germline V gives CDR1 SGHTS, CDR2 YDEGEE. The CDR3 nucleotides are TGTGCCAGCAGCTCGTTGGGGACTAGGGAAACTGGGGCCAACGTCCTGACTTTC. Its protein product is CASSSLGTRETGANVLTF.

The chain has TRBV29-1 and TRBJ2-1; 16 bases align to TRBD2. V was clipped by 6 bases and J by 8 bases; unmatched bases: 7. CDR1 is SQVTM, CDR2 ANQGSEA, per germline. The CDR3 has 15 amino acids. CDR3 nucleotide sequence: TGCAGCGTCGCGGGACTAGCGGGAGGGCCCTATGAGCAGTTCTTC. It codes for CSVAGLAGGPYEQFF.

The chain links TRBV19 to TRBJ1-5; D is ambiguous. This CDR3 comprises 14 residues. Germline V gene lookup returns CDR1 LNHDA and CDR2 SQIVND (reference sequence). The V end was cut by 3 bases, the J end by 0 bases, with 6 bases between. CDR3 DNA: TGTGCCAGTAGTATCACAGCTAGCAATCAGCCCCAGCATTTT. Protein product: CASSITASNQPQHF.

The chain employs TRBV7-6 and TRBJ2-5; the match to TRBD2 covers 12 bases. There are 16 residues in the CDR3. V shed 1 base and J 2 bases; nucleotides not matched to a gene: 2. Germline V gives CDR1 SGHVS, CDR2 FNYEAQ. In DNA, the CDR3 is TGTGCCAGCAGCTTAGGGACTAGCGGGGTACAAGAGACCCAGTACTTC. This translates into CASSLGTSGVQETQYF.

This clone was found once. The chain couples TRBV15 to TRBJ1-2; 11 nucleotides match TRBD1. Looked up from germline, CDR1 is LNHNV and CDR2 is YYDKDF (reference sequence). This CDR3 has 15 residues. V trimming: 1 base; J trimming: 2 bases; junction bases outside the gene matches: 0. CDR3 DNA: TGTGCCACCAGCAGAGGGACAGGGGGCAACTATGGCTACACCTTC. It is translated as CATSRGTGGNYGYTF.

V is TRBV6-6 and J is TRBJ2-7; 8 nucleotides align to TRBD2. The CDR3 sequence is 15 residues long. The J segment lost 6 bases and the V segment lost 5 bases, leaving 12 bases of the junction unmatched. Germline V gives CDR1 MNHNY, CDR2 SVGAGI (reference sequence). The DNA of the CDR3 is TGTGCCAGCAGTCCGGGTGGTAGCGGGACGCGCGAGCAGTACTTC. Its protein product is CASSPGGSGTREQYF.

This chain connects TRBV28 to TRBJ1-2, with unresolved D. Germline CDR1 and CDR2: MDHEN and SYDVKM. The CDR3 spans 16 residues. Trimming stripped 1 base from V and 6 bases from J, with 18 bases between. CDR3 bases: TGTGCCAGCAGTTTATTAACACCTTCAGAGAGGAATGGCTACACCTTC. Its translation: CASSLLTPSERNGYTF.

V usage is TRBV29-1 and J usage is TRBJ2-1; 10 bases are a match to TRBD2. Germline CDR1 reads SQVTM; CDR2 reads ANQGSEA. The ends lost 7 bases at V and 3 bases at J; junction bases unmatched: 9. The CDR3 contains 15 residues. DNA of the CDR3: TGCAGCGCCTCGGGACTAGCGAAAAACTACAATGAGCAGTTCTTC. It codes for CSASGLAKNYNEQFF.

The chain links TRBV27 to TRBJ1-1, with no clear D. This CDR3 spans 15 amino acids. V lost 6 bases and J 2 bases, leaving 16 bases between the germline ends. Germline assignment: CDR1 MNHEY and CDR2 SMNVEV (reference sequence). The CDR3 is CASRSTSAPNTEAFF. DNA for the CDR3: TGTGCCAGCAGATCAACTTCGGCCCCAAACACTGAAGCTTTCTTT.

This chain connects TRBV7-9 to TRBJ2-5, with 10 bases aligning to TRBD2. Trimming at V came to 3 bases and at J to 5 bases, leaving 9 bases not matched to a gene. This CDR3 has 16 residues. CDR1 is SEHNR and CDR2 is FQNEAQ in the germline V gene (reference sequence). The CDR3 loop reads CASSFKSGLAWETQYF. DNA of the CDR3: TGTGCCAGCAGCTTTAAATCGGGACTAGCGTGGGAGACCCAGTACTTC.

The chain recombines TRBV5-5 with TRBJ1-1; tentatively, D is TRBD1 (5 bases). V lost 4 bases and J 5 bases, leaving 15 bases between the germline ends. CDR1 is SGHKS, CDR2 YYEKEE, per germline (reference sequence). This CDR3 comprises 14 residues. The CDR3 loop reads CASSPDRFGTEAFF. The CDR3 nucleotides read TGTGCCAGCAGCCCAGACAGATTCGGGACTGAAGCTTTCTTT.

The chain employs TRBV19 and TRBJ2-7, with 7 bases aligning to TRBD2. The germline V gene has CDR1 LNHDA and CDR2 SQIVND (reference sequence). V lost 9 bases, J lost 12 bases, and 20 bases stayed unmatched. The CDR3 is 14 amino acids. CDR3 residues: CASSWGGAISTPYF. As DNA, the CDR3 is TGTGCCAGCTCGTGGGGAGGGGCGATCTCTACGCCGTACTTC.

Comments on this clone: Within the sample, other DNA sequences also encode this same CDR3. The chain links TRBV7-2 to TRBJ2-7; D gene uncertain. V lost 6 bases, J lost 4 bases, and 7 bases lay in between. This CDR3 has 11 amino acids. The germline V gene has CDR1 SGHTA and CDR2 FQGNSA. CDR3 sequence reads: CASSSLYEQYF. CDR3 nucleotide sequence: TGTGCCAGCAGTTCACTTTACGAGCAGTACTTC.

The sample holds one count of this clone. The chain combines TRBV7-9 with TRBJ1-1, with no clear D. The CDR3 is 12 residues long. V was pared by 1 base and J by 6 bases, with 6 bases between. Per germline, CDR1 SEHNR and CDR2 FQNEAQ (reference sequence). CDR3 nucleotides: TGTGCCAGCAGCTTAGTTGAGGCTGAAGCTTTCTTT. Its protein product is CASSLVEAEAFF.